This TCR beta chain was profiled in a study of blood T cell repertoires in COVID-19. Study information: The United States, Italy and Spain supplied acute and convalescent COVID-19 samples.

V was pared by 1 base and J by 7 bases, with 19 bases between. The CDR3 has 17 residues. Looked up from germline, CDR1 is KGHDR and CDR2 is SFDVKD. Original methodology: Using reference gene primer amplification, nucleated cell counts were estimated. Some clones are missing from TCRdb's copy, which holds only in-frame ones; the method was immunoSEQ multiplex PCR. The V and J calls and clone size are taken from that table; D and trimming were inferred from the DNA. The sample shows some 180,000 clones, less than 85% of them seen only once. This chain joins TRBV24-1 and TRBJ2-1; possibly TRBD2 for D (6 bases). The sequence was obtained from a man between 50 and 59 years old who had recovered from COVID-19. Sequencing used peripheral blood. The CDR3 region is CATSDFLGPAGLNEQFF. The DNA of the CDR3 is TGTGCCACCAGTGATTTTTTGGGGCCAGCGGGTTTGAATGAGCAGTTCTTC.